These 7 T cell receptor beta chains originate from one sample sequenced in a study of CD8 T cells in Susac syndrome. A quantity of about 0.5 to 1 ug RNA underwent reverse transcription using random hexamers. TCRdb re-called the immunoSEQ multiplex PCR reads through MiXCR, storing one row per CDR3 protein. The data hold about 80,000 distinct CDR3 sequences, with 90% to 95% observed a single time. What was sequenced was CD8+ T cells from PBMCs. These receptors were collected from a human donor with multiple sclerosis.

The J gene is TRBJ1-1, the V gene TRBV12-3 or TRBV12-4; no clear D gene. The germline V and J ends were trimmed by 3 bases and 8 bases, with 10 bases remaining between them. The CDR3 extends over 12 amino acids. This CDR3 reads CASSFDHLEAFF. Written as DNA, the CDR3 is TGTGCCAGCAGTTTCGATCATTTAGAAGCTTTCTTT.

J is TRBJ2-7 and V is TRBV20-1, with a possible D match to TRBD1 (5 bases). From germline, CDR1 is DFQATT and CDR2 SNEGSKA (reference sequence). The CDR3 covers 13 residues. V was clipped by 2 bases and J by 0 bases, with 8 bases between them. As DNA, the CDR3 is TGCAGTGCTAGAAGCAGGGTCTCCTACGAGCAGTACTTC. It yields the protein CSARSRVSYEQYF.

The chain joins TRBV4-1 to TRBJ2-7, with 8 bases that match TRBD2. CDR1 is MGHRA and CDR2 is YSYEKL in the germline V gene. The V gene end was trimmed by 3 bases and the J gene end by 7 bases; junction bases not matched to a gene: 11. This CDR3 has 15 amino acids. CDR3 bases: TGCGCCAGCAGCCATACCGCCGCCGCGGGGGGAGAGCAGTACTTC. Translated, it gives CASSHTAAAGGEQYF.

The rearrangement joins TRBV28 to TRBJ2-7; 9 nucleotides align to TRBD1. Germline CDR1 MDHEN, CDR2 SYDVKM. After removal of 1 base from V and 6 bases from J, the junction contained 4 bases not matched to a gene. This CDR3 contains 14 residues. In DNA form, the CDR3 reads TGTGCCAGCAGTTTATCGGGACAGGGATTCGAGCAGTACTTC. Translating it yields CASSLSGQGFEQYF.

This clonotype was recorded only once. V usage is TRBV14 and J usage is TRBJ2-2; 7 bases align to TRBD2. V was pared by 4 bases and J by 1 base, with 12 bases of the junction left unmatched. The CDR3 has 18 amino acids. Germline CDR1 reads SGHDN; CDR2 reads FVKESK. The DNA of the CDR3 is TGTGCCAGCAGCCCGTTTGGGAGGGGCCCTAAGAACACCGGGGAGCTGTTTTTT. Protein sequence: CASSPFGRGPKNTGELFF. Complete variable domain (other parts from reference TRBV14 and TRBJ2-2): EAGVTQFPSHSVIEKGQTVTLRCDPISGHDNLYWYRRVMGKEIKFLLHFVKESKQDESGMPNNRFLAERTGGTYSTLKVQPAELEDSGVYFCASSPFGRGPKNTGELFFGEGSRLTVL.

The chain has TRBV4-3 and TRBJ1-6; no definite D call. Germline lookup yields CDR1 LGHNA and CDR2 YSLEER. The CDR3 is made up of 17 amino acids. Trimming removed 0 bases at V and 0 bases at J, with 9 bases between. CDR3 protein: CASSQDRQVSYNSPLHF. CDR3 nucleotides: TGCGCCAGCAGCCAAGATCGGCAGGTCTCCTATAATTCACCCCTCCACTTT.

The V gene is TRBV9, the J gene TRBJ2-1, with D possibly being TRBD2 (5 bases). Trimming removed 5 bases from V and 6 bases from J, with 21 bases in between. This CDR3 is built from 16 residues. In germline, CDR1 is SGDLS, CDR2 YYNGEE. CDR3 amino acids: CASSLGRRVYFNEQFF. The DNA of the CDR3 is TGTGCCAGCAGTCTAGGACGGCGGGTCTACTTCAATGAGCAGTTCTTC.